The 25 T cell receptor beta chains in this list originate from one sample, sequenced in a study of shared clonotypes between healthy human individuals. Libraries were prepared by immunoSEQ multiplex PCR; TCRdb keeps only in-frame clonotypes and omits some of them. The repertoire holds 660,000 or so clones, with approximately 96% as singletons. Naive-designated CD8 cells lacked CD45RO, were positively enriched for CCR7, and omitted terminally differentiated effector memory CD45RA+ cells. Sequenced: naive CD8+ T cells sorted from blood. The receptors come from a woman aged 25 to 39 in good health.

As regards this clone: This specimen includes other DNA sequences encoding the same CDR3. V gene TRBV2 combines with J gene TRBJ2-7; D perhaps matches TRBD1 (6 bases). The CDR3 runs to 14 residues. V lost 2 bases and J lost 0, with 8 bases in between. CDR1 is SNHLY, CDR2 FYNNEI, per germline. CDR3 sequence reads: CASSETGSSYEQYF. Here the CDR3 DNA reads TGTGCCAGCAGTGAAACAGGGAGCTCCTACGAGCAGTACTTC.

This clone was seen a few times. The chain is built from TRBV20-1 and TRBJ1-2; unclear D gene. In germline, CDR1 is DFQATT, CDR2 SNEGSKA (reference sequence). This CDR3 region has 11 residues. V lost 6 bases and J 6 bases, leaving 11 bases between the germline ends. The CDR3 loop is CSAKQVDGYTF. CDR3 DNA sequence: TGCAGTGCCAAGCAGGTGGATGGCTACACCTTC.

The DNA of the CDR3 is TGTGCCAGCAGTTCACCCATGCTAGCGGGATATTCCAATGAGCAGTTCTTC. It codes for CASSSPMLAGYSNEQFF. This sequence joins TRBV2 and TRBJ2-1, with 9 bases fitting TRBD2. The ends lost 5 bases at V and 6 bases at J; junction bases unmatched: 14. Germline V lookup: CDR1 SNHLY, CDR2 FYNNEI. CDR3 length: 17 residues. The full variable domain, in which reference TRBV2 and TRBJ2-1 provide the parts outside the CDR3, is EPEVTQTPSHQVTQMGQEVILRCVPISNHLYFYWYRQILGQKVEFLVSFYNNEISEKSEIFDDQFSVERPDGSNFTLKIRSTKLEDSAMYFCASSSPMLAGYSNEQFFGPGTRLTVL.

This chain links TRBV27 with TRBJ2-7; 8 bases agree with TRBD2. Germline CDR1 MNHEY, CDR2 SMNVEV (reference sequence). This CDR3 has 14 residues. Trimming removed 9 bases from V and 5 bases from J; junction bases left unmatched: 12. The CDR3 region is CASLGGGGNHEQYF. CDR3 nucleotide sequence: TGTGCCAGTCTCGGCGGCGGGGGGAACCACGAGCAGTACTTC.

CDR3 in DNA: TGTGCCAGCAGCAAAAGGACCGAAGGGGGAGATACGCAGTATTTT. Translated: CASSKRTEGGDTQYF. This sequence joins TRBV5-4 and TRBJ2-3, with D perhaps matching TRBD1 (6 bases). V lost 4 bases to trimming and J lost 5 bases, with 17 bases between them. The CDR3 has 15 amino acids. CDR1 and CDR2 from the germline V gene are SGHNT and YYREEE (reference sequence). The whole variable domain, filled in from reference TRBV5-4 and TRBJ2-3, reads ETGVTQSPTHLIKTRGQQVTLRCSSQSGHNTVSWYQQALGQGPQFIFQYYREEENGRGNFPPRFSGLQFPNYSSELNVNALELDDSALYLCASSKRTEGGDTQYFGPGTRLTVL.

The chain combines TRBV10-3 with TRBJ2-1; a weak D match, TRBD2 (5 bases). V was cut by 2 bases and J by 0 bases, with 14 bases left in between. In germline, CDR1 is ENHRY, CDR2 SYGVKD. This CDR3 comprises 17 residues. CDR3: CAISESLARSSYNEQFF. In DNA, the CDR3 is TGTGCCATCAGTGAGAGTCTAGCCAGGAGCTCCTACAATGAGCAGTTCTTC.

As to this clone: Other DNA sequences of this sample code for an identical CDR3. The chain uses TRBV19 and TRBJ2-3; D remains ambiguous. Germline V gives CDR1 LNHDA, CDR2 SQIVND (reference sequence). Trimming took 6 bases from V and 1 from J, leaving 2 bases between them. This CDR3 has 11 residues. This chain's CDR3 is CASRRTDTQYF. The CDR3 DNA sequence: TGTGCCAGTAGACGCACAGATACGCAGTATTTT.

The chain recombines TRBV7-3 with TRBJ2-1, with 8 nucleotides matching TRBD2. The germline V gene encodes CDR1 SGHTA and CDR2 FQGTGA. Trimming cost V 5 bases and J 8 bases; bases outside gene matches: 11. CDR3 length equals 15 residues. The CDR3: CASSLLAGGVDEQFF. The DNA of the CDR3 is TGTGCCAGCAGCCTCCTAGCGGGCGGGGTTGATGAGCAGTTCTTC.

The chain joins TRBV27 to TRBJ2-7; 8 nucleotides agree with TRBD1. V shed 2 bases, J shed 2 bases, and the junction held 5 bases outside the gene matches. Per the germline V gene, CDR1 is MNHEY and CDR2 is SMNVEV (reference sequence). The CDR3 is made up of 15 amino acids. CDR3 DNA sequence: TGTGCCAGCAGTTTACTTCCGGACAGGGCCTACGAGCAGTACTTC. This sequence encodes CASSLLPDRAYEQYF.

The CDR3 reads CASSHMTSKRAGELFF. In nucleotides, the CDR3 is TGTGCCAGCAGCCACATGACTAGCAAGAGGGCCGGGGAGCTGTTTTTT. V gene TRBV6-6 combines with J gene TRBJ2-2, with 7 bases matching TRBD2. The J segment lost 6 bases and the V segment lost 6 bases, leaving 13 bases of the junction unmatched. This CDR3 is 16 amino acids long. Per the germline V gene, CDR1 is MNHNY and CDR2 is SVGAGI (reference sequence).

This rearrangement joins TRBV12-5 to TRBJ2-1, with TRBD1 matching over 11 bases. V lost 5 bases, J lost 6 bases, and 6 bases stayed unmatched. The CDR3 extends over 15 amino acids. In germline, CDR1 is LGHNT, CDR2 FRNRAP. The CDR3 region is CASGPGQGARNEQFF. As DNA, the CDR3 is TGTGCTAGTGGTCCCGGACAGGGGGCGCGCAATGAGCAGTTCTTC.

The CDR3 DNA sequence: TGTGCCAGTAGTATAGACCCTACAGGGAAGTTGTGGAACACTGAAGCTTTCTTT. Translated: CASSIDPTGKLWNTEAFF. The V call is TRBV19, the J call TRBJ1-1; tentative D call: TRBD1 (6 bases). From germline, CDR1 is LNHDA and CDR2 SQIVND (reference sequence). V lost 0 bases, J lost 1 base, and 18 bases lay in between. This CDR3 spans 18 amino acids.

The CDR3 here is CASRLQYF. The CDR3 region has the DNA TGTGCCAGCAGGTTGCAGTACTTC. This chain links TRBV27 with TRBJ2-7; the D is unclear. CDR1 and CDR2 (germline): MNHEY, SMNVEV (reference sequence). The CDR3 consists of 8 residues. The V and J ends lost 6 bases and 9 bases respectively, with 3 bases between them.

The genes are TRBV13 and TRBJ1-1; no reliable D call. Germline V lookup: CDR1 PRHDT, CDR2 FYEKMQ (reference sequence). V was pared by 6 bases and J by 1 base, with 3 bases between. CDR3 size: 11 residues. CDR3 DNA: TGTGCCAGCAGAGGGAACACTGAAGCTTTCTTT. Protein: CASRGNTEAFF.

The CDR3 region is CASRGVAGRPDTQYF. The DNA of the CDR3 is TGTGCCAGCCGCGGAGTAGCGGGACGACCAGATACGCAGTATTTT. This chain links TRBV6-6 with TRBJ2-3; 8 bases line up with TRBD2. This CDR3 region has 15 residues. J lost 4 bases, V lost 8 bases, and 11 bases had no gene match. In germline, CDR1 is MNHNY, CDR2 SVGAGI (reference sequence).

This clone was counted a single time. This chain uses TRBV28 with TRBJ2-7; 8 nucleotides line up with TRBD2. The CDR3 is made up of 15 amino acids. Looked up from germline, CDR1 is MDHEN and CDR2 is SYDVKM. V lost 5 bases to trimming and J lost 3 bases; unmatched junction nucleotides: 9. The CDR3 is CASSPLSGSHYEQYF. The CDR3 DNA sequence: TGTGCCAGCAGTCCCCTGAGCGGGAGCCACTACGAGCAGTACTTC.

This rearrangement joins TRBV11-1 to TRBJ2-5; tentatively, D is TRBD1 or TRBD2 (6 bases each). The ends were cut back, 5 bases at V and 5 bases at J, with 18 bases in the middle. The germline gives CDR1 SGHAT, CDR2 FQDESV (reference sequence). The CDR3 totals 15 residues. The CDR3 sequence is CASSPGAGSQETQYF. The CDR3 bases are TGTGCCAGCAGCCCGGGGGCAGGGAGCCAGGAGACCCAGTACTTC. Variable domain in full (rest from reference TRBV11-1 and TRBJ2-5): EAEVAQSPRYKITEKSQAVAFWCDPISGHATLYWYRQILGQGPELLVQFQDESVVDDSQLPKDRFSAERLKGVDSTLKIQPAELGDSAMYLCASSPGAGSQETQYFGPGTRLLVL.

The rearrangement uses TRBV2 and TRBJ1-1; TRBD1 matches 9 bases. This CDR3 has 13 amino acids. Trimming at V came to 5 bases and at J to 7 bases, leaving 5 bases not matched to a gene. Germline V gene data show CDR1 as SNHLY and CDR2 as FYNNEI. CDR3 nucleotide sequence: TGTGCCAGCAGTCCCCGGGACAGGGTTGAAGCTTTCTTT. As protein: CASSPRDRVEAFF.

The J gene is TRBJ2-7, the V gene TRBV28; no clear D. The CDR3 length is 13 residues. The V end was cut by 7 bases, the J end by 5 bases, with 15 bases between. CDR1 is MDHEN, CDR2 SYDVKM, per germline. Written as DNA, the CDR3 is TGTGCCAGCACCGGCCCCCACAGCCACGAGCAGTACTTC. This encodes CASTGPHSHEQYF.

This CDR3 reads CASSYSGTGTYEQYF. As DNA, the CDR3 is TGTGCCAGCAGTTACTCGGGGACGGGGACGTACGAGCAGTACTTC. V is TRBV6-5 and J is TRBJ2-7; D possibly matches TRBD1 or TRBD2 (5 bases each). There are 15 residues in the CDR3. The germline V gene encodes CDR1 MNHEY and CDR2 SVGAGI. V was pared by 0 bases and J by 4 bases, with 13 bases between.

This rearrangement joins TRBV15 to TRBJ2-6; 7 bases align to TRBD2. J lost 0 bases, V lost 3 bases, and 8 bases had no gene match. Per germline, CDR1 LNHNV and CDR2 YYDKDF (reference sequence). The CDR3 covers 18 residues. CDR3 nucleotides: TGTGCCACCAGCAGCTTAGCGGGCCATGGCTCTGGGGCCAACGTCCTGACTTTC. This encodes CATSSLAGHGSGANVLTF.

The CDR3 loop is CASSLSRGARYEQYF. Here the CDR3 DNA reads TGTGCCAGCAGTTTATCGAGGGGGGCCCGCTACGAGCAGTACTTC. The V gene is TRBV27, the J gene TRBJ2-7, with D perhaps given as TRBD1 or TRBD2 (6 bases each). The CDR3 loop spans 15 amino acids. Germline values: CDR1 MNHEY, CDR2 SMNVEV (reference sequence). V was cut by 0 bases and J by 3 bases, with 12 bases left in between.

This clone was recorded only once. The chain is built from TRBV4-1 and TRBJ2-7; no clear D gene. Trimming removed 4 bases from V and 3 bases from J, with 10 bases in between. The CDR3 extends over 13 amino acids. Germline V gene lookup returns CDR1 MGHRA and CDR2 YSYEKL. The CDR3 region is CASSPGKSYEQYF. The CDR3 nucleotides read TGCGCCAGCAGCCCTGGGAAAAGCTACGAGCAGTACTTC.

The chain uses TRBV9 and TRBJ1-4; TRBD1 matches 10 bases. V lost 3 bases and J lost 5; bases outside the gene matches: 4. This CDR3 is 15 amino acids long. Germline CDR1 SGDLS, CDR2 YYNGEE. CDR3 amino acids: CASSASGQGNEKLFF. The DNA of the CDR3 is TGTGCCAGCAGCGCCTCGGGACAGGGGAATGAAAAACTGTTTTTT.

The CDR3 reads CSGTSGYNEQFF. The CDR3 bases are TGCAGCGGGACTAGCGGATACAATGAGCAGTTCTTC. The rearrangement links TRBV29-1 to TRBJ2-1, with 10 bases identical to TRBD2. The CDR3 spans 12 residues. V shed 7 bases, J shed 4 bases, and the junction held 1 base outside the gene matches. The germline V gene has CDR1 SQVTM and CDR2 ANQGSEA.